This T cell receptor beta chain was retrieved from a study of blood T cell repertoires in COVID-19. In the original workflow: Estimation of nucleated cell counts relied on the amplification of reference gene primers. The method was immunoSEQ multiplex PCR; TCRdb's version includes in-frame clones alone and lacks a portion of them. V, J and clone size reflect that table, while D and trimming were determined from the DNA. The repertoire consists of fewer than 350,000 clones, with approximately 83% occurring once and the leading ten covering around 4.2%. Participants' reported clinical history set cohort assignment. The TCR originated in a woman in her thirties or forties with acute COVID-19. The sequenced sample consisted of PBMCs or T cells enriched from blood (not recorded which).

The CDR3, as DNA: TGTGCCAGCAGTTCACCGGGACTAGGGATGTACGAGCAGTACTTC. It codes for CASSSPGLGMYEQYF. The J gene is TRBJ2-7, the V gene TRBV6-5, with TRBD2 identical over 8 bases. The CDR3 extends over 15 amino acids. Trimming took 4 bases from V and 4 from J; bases not matched to a gene: 9. Germline CDR1 MNHEY, CDR2 SVGAGI.